This T cell receptor beta chain is drawn from a study of T cell changes during pregnancy in multiple sclerosis. Germline CDR1 is GTSNPN and CDR2 is SVGIG (reference sequence). Deletions cut 3 bases from V and 4 bases from J, with 7 bases between. The CDR3 is made up of 11 amino acids. Using immunoSEQ multiplex PCR, the repertoire was profiled, and TCRdb retains in-frame clones only, with some absent. Of more than 25,000 clones in the sample, about 89% were seen once. The TCR sequence derives from a female donor with multiple sclerosis, enrolled in a pregnancy study. The J gene is TRBJ2-7, the V gene TRBV30, with a tentative D call TRBD1 (5 bases). Sample: CD8+ T cells from peripheral blood mononuclear cells, taken before pregnancy. The CDR3 DNA is TGTGCCTGGAGAAAGGGGTACGAGCAGTACTTC. Its translation is CAWRKGYEQYF.